The clone carrying this T cell receptor (beta chain) was observed many times. The antigen remains unidentified. The sample belongs to a study of Graves' ophthalmopathy and Graves' hyperthyroidism. Trimming removed 6 bases at V and 5 bases at J, with 10 bases between. This CDR3 is 12 amino acids long. Germline values: CDR1 MNHEY, CDR2 SVGEGT. Study findings and constraints: The model predicted progression of ophthalmopathy with a sensitivity of 70% to 71%, and its specificity was roughly 77%. Most clonotypes expanded in thyroid above 0.001 frequency were present in blood too.

Excluded: other autoimmune disease, uncontrolled infection, pregnancy or lactation. As the template, RNA transcripts were used to amplify TCR beta CDR3 regions. An opening RT-PCR round employed HTBI primers and preceded a second-round multiplex PCR. TCRdb called the multiplex PCR reads again in MiXCR, with one record for every CDR3 protein. The sample yields hundreds of thousands of distinct CDR3 sequences, 21% seen once. Sequencing input: peripheral blood. This receptor was taken from a woman younger than 30 with stable Graves' hyperthyroidism. This chain uses TRBV6-2 or TRBV6-3 with TRBJ2-5; D remains ambiguous. CDR3 bases: TGTGCCAGCAGCCCTCCGTACGAGACCCAGTACTTC. Its protein product is CASSPPYETQYF.